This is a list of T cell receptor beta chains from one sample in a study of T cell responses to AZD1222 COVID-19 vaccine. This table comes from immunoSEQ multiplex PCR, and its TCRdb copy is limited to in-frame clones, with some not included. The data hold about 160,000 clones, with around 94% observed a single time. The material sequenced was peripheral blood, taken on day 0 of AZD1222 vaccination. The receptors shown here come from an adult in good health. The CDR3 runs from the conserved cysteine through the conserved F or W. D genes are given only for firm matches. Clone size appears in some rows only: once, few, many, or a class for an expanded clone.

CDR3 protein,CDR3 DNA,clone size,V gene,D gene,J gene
CASSDRGSPYF,TGTGCCAGCTCCGATCGAGGGTCTCCCTACTTC,-,TRBV18,-,TRBJ2-7
CASRPPGTGPLGYNSPLHF,TGTGCCAGCAGGCCTCCCGGGACAGGACCCCTGGGGTATAATTCACCCCTCCACTTT,once,TRBV28,TRBD1,TRBJ1-6
CASRSHSSNQPQHF,TGTGCCAGCAGGAGCCATTCTAGCAATCAGCCCCAGCATTTT,-,TRBV2,-,TRBJ1-5
CASSLPRLAGGQETQYF,TGTGCCAGCAGCTTACCAAGACTAGCGGGGGGCCAAGAGACCCAGTACTTC,-,TRBV7-8,TRBD2,TRBJ2-5
CASSTGVVAFF,TGTGCCAGTTCGACAGGGGTCGTGGCTTTCTTT,-,TRBV12-3/TRBV12-4,TRBD1,TRBJ1-1
CASRPLVDSTEAFF,TGTGCCAGCCGCCCCCTCGTGGACTCCACTGAAGCTTTCTTT,-,TRBV6-5,-,TRBJ1-1
CASRGGSVPYGYTF,TGTGCCAGCAGAGGGGGCAGTGTTCCCTATGGCTACACCTTC,once,TRBV3-1/TRBV3-2,TRBD1,TRBJ1-2
CASSVDRGSSYEQYF,TGTGCCAGCAGCGTAGATAGGGGGTCGTCCTACGAGCAGTACTTC,-,TRBV9,-,TRBJ2-7
CASSILGQGSYEQYF,TGTGCCAGTAGTATACTAGGACAGGGTTCCTACGAGCAGTACTTC,-,TRBV19,TRBD1,TRBJ2-7
CAIGVSGPKGEQYF,TGTGCCATCGGGGTCTCGGGACCGAAAGGCGAGCAGTACTTC,-,TRBV10-3,-,TRBJ2-7
CATSPEGQSHRYSSGANVLTF,TGTGCCACCAGCCCCGAGGGGCAGTCCCACCGTTACTCTTCTGGGGCCAACGTCCTGACTTTC,-,TRBV15,-,TRBJ2-6
CASSPQGETQYF,TGTGCCAGCAGTCCGCAGGGAGAGACCCAGTACTTC,once,TRBV2,-,TRBJ2-5
CAGDRRGTEAFF,TGTGCCGGGGACAGGCGGGGCACTGAAGCTTTCTTT,once,TRBV30,TRBD1,TRBJ1-1
CASSQDATGDSPLHF,TGTGCCAGCAGCCAAGATGCGACAGGGGATTCACCCCTCCACTTT,few,TRBV4-2,TRBD1,TRBJ1-6
CASIETGNYGYTF,TGTGCCAGCATAGAGACAGGGAATTATGGCTACACCTTC,-,TRBV6-6,TRBD1,TRBJ1-2
CAISESVTGAVYGYTF,TGTGCCATCAGTGAGTCTGTAACAGGGGCGGTCTATGGCTACACCTTC,-,TRBV10-3,TRBD1,TRBJ1-2
CASSLYSGETQYF,TGTGCCAGCAGTTTATATAGCGGGGAGACCCAGTACTTC,-,TRBV12-3/TRBV12-4,TRBD2,TRBJ2-5
CASSFKATNEKLFF,TGCGCCAGCAGCTTCAAAGCAACTAATGAAAAACTGTTTTTT,-,TRBV5-1,-,TRBJ1-4
CALASGGPSYNEQFF,TGTGCCTTGGCTAGCGGGGGACCGTCCTACAATGAGCAGTTCTTC,-,TRBV28,TRBD2,TRBJ2-1
CASSRRAPHSNQPQHF,TGTGCTAGCAGCCGACGAGCCCCCCATAGCAATCAGCCCCAGCATTTT,-,TRBV7-7,-,TRBJ1-5
CASSHRQGNYGYTF,TGTGCCAGCTCACACCGACAGGGGAACTATGGCTACACCTTC,-,TRBV18,TRBD1,TRBJ1-2
CASSVAGTANYGYTF,TGTGCCAGCAGCGTAGCAGGGACAGCTAACTATGGCTACACCTTC,-,TRBV9,TRBD1,TRBJ1-2
CASSQQGFAGELFF,TGTGCCAGCAGCCAACAGGGATTCGCCGGGGAGCTGTTTTTT,-,TRBV4-2,-,TRBJ2-2
CASSEGTVQYSGNTIYF,TGTGCCAGCAGCGAAGGGACAGTCCAATACTCTGGAAACACCATATATTTT,once,TRBV9,TRBD1,TRBJ1-3
CASSFSGVNSGNTIYF,TGTGCCAGCAGCTTTTCAGGGGTGAACTCTGGAAACACCATATATTTT,-,TRBV11-2,-,TRBJ1-3